This entry is about one T cell receptor (beta chain). This table comes from immunoSEQ multiplex PCR, and its TCRdb copy is limited to in-frame clones, with some not included. Counted here are around 130,000 clones, roughly 89% occurring once; the ten biggest clones make up around 18%. This sample is part of a study of blood T cell repertoires in COVID-19. The ends lost 3 bases at V and 4 bases at J; junction bases unmatched: 14. This CDR3 spans 17 amino acids. Looked up from germline, CDR1 is MNHEY and CDR2 is SMNVEV (reference sequence). Sequencing was performed on peripheral blood. This receptor was identified in a man between 45 and 60 years old with active or convalescent COVID-19. The chain combines TRBV27 with TRBJ2-7, with 8 bases identical to TRBD1. DNA for the CDR3: TGTGCCAGCAGTTTTCACGGACAGGGTCAGTTACCGTACGAGCAGTACTTC. Amino acid sequence: CASSFHGQGQLPYEQYF.